This paragraph reports one T cell receptor beta chain. The sample originates from a study of blood T cell repertoires in COVID-19. Study-level information: Both acute and convalescent COVID-19 samples were obtained from the United States, Italy and Spain. PBMCs, B-cell-depleted T cells, or T cells were the source of the cDNA or gDNA that made up the material.

How the authors handled the data: Estimation of nucleated cell counts was performed using reference gene primer amplification. TCRdb keeps only in-frame clones here, not all; method: immunoSEQ multiplex PCR. V and J calls and clone size are given by that table; D and trimming were obtained from the DNA. The sample includes 300,000 to 400,000 clones, around 87% of them seen just once. The V segment lost 0 bases and the J segment 3 bases; nucleotides outside the gene matches: 3. The CDR3 is 14 amino acids. Looked up from germline, CDR1 is SGHRS and CDR2 is YFSETQ. Sequencing was carried out using peripheral blood. J is TRBJ2-7 and V is TRBV5-1, with 7 bases identical to TRBD1. The TCR originated in a man between 45 and 60 years old with active or convalescent COVID-19. The CDR3 is CASSLGDSNYEQYF. In nucleotides, the CDR3 is TGCGCCAGCAGCTTGGGGGACAGCAACTACGAGCAGTACTTC.